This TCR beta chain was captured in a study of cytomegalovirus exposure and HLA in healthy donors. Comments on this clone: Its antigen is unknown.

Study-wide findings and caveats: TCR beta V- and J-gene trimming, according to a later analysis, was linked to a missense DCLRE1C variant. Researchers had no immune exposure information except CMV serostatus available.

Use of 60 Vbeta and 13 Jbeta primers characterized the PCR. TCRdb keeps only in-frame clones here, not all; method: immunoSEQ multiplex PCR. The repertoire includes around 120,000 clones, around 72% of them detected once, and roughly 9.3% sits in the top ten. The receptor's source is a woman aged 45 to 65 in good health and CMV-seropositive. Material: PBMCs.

The CDR3 DNA sequence: TGTGCCAGCAGTCCTGACAGGGTCGGTAGCGACTACACCTTC. This encodes CASSPDRVGSDYTF. The chain employs TRBV7-2 and TRBJ1-2; 7 positions agree with TRBD1. The V and J ends lost 6 bases and 10 bases, in that order; junction bases with no gene match: 14. The CDR3 sequence is 14 residues long. Per the germline V gene, CDR1 is SGHTA and CDR2 is FQGNSA.